A selection of T cell receptor beta chains follows, all from one sample in a study of T-cell reconstitution after alpha-beta-depleted transplantation in children. TCRdb reprocessed the PCR reads with MiXCR, giving one entry per CDR3 protein. The table includes roughly 490,000 distinct CDR3 sequences, about 10% detected once. This specimen was PBMCs, mostly from graft donor cells, taken 180 days after TCRalphabeta/CD19-depleted stem cell transplant. Every receptor here comes from a female patient aged 2-15 years who had a stem cell transplant for aplastic anemia, so the T cells may come from the graft donor. CDR3s include the opening cysteine and the closing phenylalanine or tryptophan. The D gene is left open where the match is weak. Only part of the rows carry a size: once, few, many, or a class if the clone is expanded.

J | V | D | size | CDR3 | DNA
TRBJ1-4 | TRBV15 | . | few | CATSSVPGRTNEKLFF | TGTGCCACCAGCAGCGTCCCGGGACGTACAAATGAAAAACTGTTTTTT
TRBJ2-4 | TRBV4-2 | . | . | CASSQGGPTKNIQYF | TGTGCCAGCAGCCAAGGCGGTCCGACCAAAAACATTCAGTACTTC
TRBJ2-1 | TRBV7-9 | . | few | CASSPADGIGGKLEQFF | TGTGCCAGCAGCCCAGCCGACGGAATCGGCGGCAAATTGGAGCAGTTCTTC
TRBJ1-1 | TRBV19 | . | few | CASSKTGNRPTEAFF | TGTGCCAGTAGTAAAACGGGGAACAGACCCACTGAAGCTTTCTTT
TRBJ1-2 | TRBV12-3/TRBV12-4 | TRBD1 | . | CASSLWSRTGGDGYTF | TGTGCCAGCAGTTTATGGTCCCGGACAGGGGGTGACGGCTACACCTTC
TRBJ2-3 | TRBV29-1 | . | many | CSVQGRFDTQYF | TGCAGCGTCCAGGGGCGGTTTGATACGCAGTATTTT
TRBJ2-5 | TRBV7-2 | . | many | CASTVGGGRAETQYF | TGTGCCAGCACCGTAGGAGGGGGCAGAGCGGAGACCCAGTACTTC
TRBJ2-4 | TRBV12-3/TRBV12-4 | . | . | CASSLKGNIQYF | TGTGCCAGCAGTTTGAAGGGAAACATTCAGTACTTC
TRBJ1-5 | TRBV30 | . | once | CAWSVGWGRPQHF | TGTGCCTGGAGTGTAGGATGGGGACGGCCCCAGCATTTT
TRBJ2-1 | TRBV4-1 | TRBD2 | . | CASSQDLSGRAYNEQFF | TGCGCCAGCAGCCAAGATCTGAGTGGGAGGGCCTACAATGAGCAGTTCTTC
TRBJ2-1 | TRBV20-1 | TRBD2 | . | CSARSSGSYNEQFF | TGCAGTGCTAGGTCTAGCGGGAGCTACAATGAGCAGTTCTTC
TRBJ1-1 | TRBV18 | . | . | CASSPYRNTEAFF | TGTGCCAGCTCACCGTACCGGAACACTGAAGCTTTCTTT
TRBJ2-7 | TRBV20-1 | TRBD2 | . | CSATPGLAFGEQYF | TGCAGTGCAACACCGGGACTAGCTTTCGGCGAGCAGTACTTC
TRBJ2-1 | TRBV19 | TRBD2 | . | CASHPGVWGGSVYNEQFF | TGTGCCAGCCACCCGGGGGTGTGGGGAGGGAGTGTCTACAATGAGCAGTTCTTC
TRBJ1-2 | TRBV20-1 | . | few | CSARDRGTDGYTF | TGCAGTGCTAGAGATCGGGGGACGGATGGCTACACCTTC
TRBJ2-1 | TRBV5-1 | TRBD2 | few | CASSMILAGGRGYNEQFF | TGCGCCAGCAGCATGATACTAGCGGGAGGAAGGGGATACAATGAGCAGTTCTTC
TRBJ2-2 | TRBV5-1 | TRBD2 | few | CASSLKGLAGIANTGELFF | TGCGCCAGCAGCCTGAAAGGACTAGCGGGGATCGCGAACACCGGGGAGCTGTTTTTT
TRBJ1-5 | TRBV6-2/TRBV6-3 | . | . | CASSYTGFNQPQHF | TGTGCCAGCAGTTATACAGGATTCAATCAGCCCCAGCATTTT
TRBJ1-1 | TRBV20-1 | . | few | CSARDTRSTEAFF | TGCAGTGCTAGAGATACAAGGAGTACTGAAGCTTTCTTT
TRBJ2-4 | TRBV27 | . | . | CASSPVPGGKNIQYF | TGTGCCAGCAGTCCGGTCCCTGGAGGCAAAAACATTCAGTACTTC
TRBJ1-5 | TRBV5-1 | . | . | CASSRGKQPQHF | TGCGCCAGCAGCCGCGGAAAGCAGCCCCAGCATTTT
TRBJ1-1 | TRBV20-1 | . | . | CSANSLGSVLNTEAFF | TGCAGTGCTAATTCTTTAGGATCCGTTTTGAACACTGAAGCTTTCTTT
TRBJ1-5 | TRBV7-2 | . | . | CASSPRHTVYQPQHF | TGTGCCAGCAGCCCTAGACATACGGTCTATCAGCCCCAGCATTTT
TRBJ1-2 | TRBV19 | . | . | CASSMGAVTYGYTF | TGTGCCAGTAGTATGGGGGCGGTTACTTATGGCTACACCTTC
TRBJ2-7 | TRBV15 | . | . | CATSRDGIAEQYF | TGTGCCACCAGCAGAGATGGAATAGCCGAGCAGTACTTC
TRBJ2-2 | TRBV29-1 | TRBD2 | few | CSVGGTSGRLNTGELFF | TGCAGCGTTGGGGGGACTAGCGGGAGACTGAACACCGGGGAGCTGTTTTTT
TRBJ1-2 | TRBV7-9 | . | . | CASSHSPGRYYGYTF | TGTGCCAGCAGCCATTCTCCCGGTCGATACTATGGCTACACCTTC
TRBJ1-1 | TRBV20-1 | . | . | CSAPTPGGNTEAFF | TGCAGTGCTCCAACCCCGGGGGGGAACACTGAAGCTTTCTTT
TRBJ1-1 | TRBV5-1 | . | . | CASSPEGGVNTEAFF | TGCGCCAGCAGCCCCGAGGGAGGGGTGAACACTGAAGCTTTCTTT
TRBJ2-5 | TRBV4-3 | . | few | CASSHDLTGQETQYF | TGCGCCAGCAGCCACGACTTGACAGGACAAGAGACCCAGTACTTC
TRBJ2-2 | TRBV7-3 | . | . | CASSPKGGWTVKTRNTGELFF | TGTGCCAGCAGCCCCAAGGGGGGCTGGACAGTAAAGACAAGAAACACCGGGGAGCTGTTTTTT
TRBJ2-5 | TRBV27 | . | few | CASSLEGRFGETQYF | TGTGCCAGCAGTTTAGAGGGGCGATTCGGGGAGACCCAGTACTTC
TRBJ2-2 | TRBV20-1 | . | many | CSASFVQPTRELFF | TGCAGTGCTAGTTTTGTCCAACCCACGAGGGAGCTGTTTTTT
TRBJ2-1 | TRBV6-4 | TRBD1 | few | CASSEDGQGYNEQFF | TGTGCCAGCAGTGAAGATGGACAGGGGTACAATGAGCAGTTCTTC
TRBJ2-5 | TRBV5-1 | TRBD1 | . | CASSPVPGQGGETQYF | TGCGCCAGCAGCCCTGTCCCGGGACAGGGAGGGGAGACCCAGTACTTC
TRBJ2-3 | TRBV7-8 | . | . | CASSPRPGDTDTQYF | TGTGCCAGCAGCCCTCGCCCTGGTGACACAGATACGCAGTATTTT
TRBJ2-3 | TRBV7-9 | TRBD2 | . | CASSLNREAPRGTQYF | TGTGCCAGCAGCTTAAATCGGGAGGCCCCCCGGGGCACGCAGTATTTT
TRBJ1-4 | TRBV20-1 | . | few | CSARSGQGKGKEKLFF | TGCAGTGCTAGATCCGGCCAGGGGAAAGGGAAAGAAAAACTGTTTTTT
TRBJ2-3 | TRBV6-2/TRBV6-3 | . | . | CATERGGGYTDTQYF | TGTGCCACCGAAAGGGGGGGAGGATACACAGATACGCAGTATTTT
TRBJ2-1 | TRBV7-9 | TRBD2 | few | CASSLPTGTSVNNEQFF | TGTGCCAGCAGCTTACCTACCGGGACTAGCGTTAACAATGAGCAGTTCTTC
TRBJ2-3 | TRBV29-1 | TRBD2 | many | CSVIAGGPGDTQYF | TGCAGCGTTATAGCGGGAGGGCCGGGGGATACGCAGTATTTT
TRBJ1-1 | TRBV10-2 | . | . | CASSESRVGTGETEAFF | TGCGCCAGCAGTGAGTCTCGGGTGGGGACGGGAGAAACTGAAGCTTTCTTT